The entry below describes one TCR beta chain. Assay used: immunoSEQ multiplex PCR; TCRdb lists only in-frame clones, some missing. This sample carries some 90,000 clones, about 90% of them seen once, and the ten largest clones take 4.5% to 5.5%. This sample stems from a study of OX40 agonist ivuxolimab in advanced cancers. The clonotype comes from an adult with an advanced solid tumor such as melanoma, head and neck, liver or kidney cancer. The specimen comprised CD4+ or CD8+ T cells sorted from blood, sampled in a trial of the OX40 agonist ivuxolimab.

CDR3 protein: CASSFDSPSTDTQYF. CDR3 DNA: TGCGCCAGCAGCTTCGACAGTCCTAGCACAGATACGCAGTATTTT. This chain links TRBV5-1 with TRBJ2-3; tentative D call: TRBD1 (5 bases). V shed 2 bases and J shed 0 bases, with 10 bases lying between them. CDR1 SGHRS and CDR2 YFSETQ come from the germline V gene. The CDR3 contains 15 residues.